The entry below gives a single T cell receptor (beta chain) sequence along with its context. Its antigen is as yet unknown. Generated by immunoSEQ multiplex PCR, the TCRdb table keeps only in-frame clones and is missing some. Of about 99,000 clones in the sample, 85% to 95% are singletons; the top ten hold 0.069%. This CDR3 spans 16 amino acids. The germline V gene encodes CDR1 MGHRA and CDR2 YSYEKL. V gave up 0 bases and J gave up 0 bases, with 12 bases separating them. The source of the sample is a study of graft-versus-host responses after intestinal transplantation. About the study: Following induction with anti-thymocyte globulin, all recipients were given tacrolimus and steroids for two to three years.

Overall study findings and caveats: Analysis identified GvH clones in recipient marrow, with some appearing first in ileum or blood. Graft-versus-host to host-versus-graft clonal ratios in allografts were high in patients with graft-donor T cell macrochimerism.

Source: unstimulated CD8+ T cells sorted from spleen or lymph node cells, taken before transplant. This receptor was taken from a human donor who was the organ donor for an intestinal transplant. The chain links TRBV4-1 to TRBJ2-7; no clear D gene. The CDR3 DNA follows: TGCGCCAGCAGCCAAGATAAGGCTTACAGCTCCTACGAGCAGTACTTC. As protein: CASSQDKAYSSYEQYF.